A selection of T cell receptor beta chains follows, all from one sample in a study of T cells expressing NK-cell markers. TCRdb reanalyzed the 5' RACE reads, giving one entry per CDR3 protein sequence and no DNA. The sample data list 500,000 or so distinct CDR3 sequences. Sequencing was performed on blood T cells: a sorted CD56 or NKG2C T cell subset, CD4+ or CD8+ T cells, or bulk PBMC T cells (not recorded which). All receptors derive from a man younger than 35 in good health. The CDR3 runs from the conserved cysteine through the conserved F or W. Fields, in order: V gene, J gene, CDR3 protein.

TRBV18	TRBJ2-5	CASSPGQEGAQETQYF
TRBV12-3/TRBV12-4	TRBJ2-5	CASSSSNRAQETQYF
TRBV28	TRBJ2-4	CASSLSGQGDIQYF
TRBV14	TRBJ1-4	CASSQSVTTNEKLFF
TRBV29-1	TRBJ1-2	CSVGQASTNYGYTF
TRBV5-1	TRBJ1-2	CASSSSGGEGGYTF
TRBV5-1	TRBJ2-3	CASSRDNLGTDMQYF
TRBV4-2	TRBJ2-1	CASSQGQGALNEQFF
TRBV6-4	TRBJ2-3	CASSLRERDTQYF
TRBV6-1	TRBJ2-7	CASGLGGVGEQYF
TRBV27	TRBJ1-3	CASSLNGDSGNTIYF
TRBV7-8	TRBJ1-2	CASSHSLDKRGGYTF
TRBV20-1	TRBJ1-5	CSATNAGQRLQPQHF
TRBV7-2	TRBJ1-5	CASSPVEGFSNQPQHF
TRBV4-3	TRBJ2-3	CASSQGGTGGTDTQYF
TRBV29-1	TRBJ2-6	CSVAPGSGANVLTF
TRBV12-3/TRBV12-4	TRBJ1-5	CASSLARAQRNQPQHF
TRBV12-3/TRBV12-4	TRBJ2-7	CASSFSGQGVGEQYF
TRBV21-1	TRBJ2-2	CARGRDTGELFF
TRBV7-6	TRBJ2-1	CASSLAGGEAYNEQFF
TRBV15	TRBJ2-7	CATSRDSTGTWEQYF
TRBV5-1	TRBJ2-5	CASSYLGAAPRETQYF
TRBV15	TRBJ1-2	CATSRDQTGDYGYTF
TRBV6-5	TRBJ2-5	CASSYRQGAGETQYF
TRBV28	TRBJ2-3	CASIRDGPTDTQYF
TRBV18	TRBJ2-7	CASSTLATYYEQYF
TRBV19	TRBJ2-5	CASSIGPGGETQYF
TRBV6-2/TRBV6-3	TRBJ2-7	CASSYGASSYEQYF
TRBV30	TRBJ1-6	CAGSDRPYNSPLHF
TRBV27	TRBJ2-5	CASSLRITGLETQYF
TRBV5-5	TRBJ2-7	CASSQAPGQTYEQYF
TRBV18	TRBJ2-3	CASSPAGVDTQYF
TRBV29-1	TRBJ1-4	CSARGATGDTNEKLFF
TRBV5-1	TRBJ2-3	CASSFFGPDTDTQYF
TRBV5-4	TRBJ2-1	CASSLSLAGEIGNEQFF
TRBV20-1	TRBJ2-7	CSAPKPSGRASGEQYF
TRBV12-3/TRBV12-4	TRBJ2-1	CASQKPAGTWHNEQFF
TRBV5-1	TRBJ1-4	CASSSDGLGREKLFF
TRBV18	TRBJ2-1	CASFQNPDNEQFF
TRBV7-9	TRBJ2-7	CASSLGLIPGQAAEQYF
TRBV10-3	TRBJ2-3	CAITSSGPPDTQYF
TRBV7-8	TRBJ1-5	CASSSTETGNQPQHF
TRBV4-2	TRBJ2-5	CASSQENIAAGGQETQYF
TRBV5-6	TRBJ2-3	CASSSTYNHFNTDTQYF
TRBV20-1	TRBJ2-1	CSARGSRGRADEQFF
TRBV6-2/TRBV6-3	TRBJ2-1	CASSPDSSYNEQFF
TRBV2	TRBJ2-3	CASTEGQGLHTQYF
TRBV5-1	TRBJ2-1	CASTEAGEANEQFF
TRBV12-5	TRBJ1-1	CASGSDPSEAFF
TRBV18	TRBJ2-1	CASSPSPINEQFF
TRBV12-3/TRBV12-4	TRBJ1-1	CASRMTAIGTEAFF
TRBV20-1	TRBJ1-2	CSARRDTLGGYGYTF
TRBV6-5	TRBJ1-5	CASKQDSNQPQHF